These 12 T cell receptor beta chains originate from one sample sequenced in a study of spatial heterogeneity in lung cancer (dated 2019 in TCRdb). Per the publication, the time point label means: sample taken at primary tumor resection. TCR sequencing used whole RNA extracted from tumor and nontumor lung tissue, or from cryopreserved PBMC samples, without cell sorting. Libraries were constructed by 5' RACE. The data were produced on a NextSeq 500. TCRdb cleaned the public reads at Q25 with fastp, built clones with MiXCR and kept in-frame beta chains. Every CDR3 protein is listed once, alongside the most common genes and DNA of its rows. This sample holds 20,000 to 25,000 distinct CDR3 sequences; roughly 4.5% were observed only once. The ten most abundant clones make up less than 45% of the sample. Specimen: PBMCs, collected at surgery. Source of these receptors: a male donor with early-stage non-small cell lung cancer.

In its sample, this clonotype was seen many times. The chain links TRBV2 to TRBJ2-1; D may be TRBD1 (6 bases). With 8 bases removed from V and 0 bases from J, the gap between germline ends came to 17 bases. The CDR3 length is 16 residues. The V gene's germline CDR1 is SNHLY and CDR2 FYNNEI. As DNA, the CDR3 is TGTGCCAGCCCCGAGTCGACAGGTAGCTCCTACAATGAGCAGTTCTTC. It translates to CASPESTGSSYNEQFF.

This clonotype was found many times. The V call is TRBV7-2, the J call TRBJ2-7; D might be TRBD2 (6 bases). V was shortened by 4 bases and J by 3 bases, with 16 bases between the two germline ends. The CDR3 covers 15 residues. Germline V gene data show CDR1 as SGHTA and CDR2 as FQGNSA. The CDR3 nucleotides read TGTGCCAGCAGCTCTACCGGGGGACGGAACTACGAGCAGTACTTC. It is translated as CASSSTGGRNYEQYF.

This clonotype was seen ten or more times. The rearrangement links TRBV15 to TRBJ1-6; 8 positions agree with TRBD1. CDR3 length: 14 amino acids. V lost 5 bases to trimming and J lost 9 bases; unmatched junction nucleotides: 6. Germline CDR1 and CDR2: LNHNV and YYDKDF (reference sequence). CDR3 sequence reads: CATSERQGISPLHF. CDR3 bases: TGTGCCACCAGCGAACGACAGGGGATTTCACCCCTCCACTTT.

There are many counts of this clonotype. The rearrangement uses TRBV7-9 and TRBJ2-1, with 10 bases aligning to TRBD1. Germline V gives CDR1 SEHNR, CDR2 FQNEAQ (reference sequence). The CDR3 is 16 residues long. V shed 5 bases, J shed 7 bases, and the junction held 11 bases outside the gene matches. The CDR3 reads CASSPQSGTGVNEQFF. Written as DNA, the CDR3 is TGTGCCAGCAGCCCCCAATCCGGGACAGGGGTAAATGAGCAGTTCTTC. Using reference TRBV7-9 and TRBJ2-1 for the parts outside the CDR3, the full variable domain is DTGVSQNPRHKITKRGQNVTFRCDPISEHNRLYWYRQTLGQGPEFLTYFQNEAQLEKSRLLSDRFSAERPKGSFSTLEIQRTEQGDSAMYLCASSPQSGTGVNEQFFGPGTRLTVL.

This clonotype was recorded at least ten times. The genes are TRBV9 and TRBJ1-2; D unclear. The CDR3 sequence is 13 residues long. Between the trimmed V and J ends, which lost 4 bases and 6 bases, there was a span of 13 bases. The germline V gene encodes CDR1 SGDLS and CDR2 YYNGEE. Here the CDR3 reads CASSPAWPDGYTF. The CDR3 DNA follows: TGTGCCAGCAGCCCGGCCTGGCCTGATGGCTACACCTTC.

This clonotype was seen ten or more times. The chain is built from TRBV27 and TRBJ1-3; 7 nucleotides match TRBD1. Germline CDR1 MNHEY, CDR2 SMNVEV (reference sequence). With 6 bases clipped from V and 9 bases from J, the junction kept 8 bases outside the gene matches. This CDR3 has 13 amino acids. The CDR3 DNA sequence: TGTGCCAGCAGCCCGACAGGGAGCACCACCATATATTTT. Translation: CASSPTGSTTIYF.

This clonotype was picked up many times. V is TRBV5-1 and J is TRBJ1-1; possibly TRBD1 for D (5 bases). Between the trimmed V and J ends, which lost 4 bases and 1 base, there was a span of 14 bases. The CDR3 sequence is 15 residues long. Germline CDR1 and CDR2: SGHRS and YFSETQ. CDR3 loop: CASSQLPGTNTEAFF. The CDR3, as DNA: TGCGCCAGCAGCCAACTTCCCGGGACGAACACTGAAGCTTTCTTT.

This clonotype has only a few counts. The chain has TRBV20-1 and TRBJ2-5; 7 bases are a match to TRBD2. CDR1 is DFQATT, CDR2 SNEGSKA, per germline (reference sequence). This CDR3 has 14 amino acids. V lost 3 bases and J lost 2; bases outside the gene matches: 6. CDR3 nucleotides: TGCAGTGCTAGCCCTGCGGGGGTTCAAGAGACCCAGTACTTC. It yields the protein CSASPAGVQETQYF.

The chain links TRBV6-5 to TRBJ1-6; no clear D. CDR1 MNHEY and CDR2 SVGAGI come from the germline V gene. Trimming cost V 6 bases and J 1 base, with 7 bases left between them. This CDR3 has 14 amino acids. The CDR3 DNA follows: TGTGCCAGCAGAGGCGGATCCTATAATTCACCCCTCCACTTT. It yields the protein CASRGGSYNSPLHF.

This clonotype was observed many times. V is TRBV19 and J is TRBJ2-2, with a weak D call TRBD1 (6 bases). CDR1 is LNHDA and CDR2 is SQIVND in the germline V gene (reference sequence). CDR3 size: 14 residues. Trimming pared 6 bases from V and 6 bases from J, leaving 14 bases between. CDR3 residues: CASRLQGRSGELFF. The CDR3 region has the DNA TGTGCCAGTAGATTACAGGGAAGGTCCGGGGAGCTGTTTTTT. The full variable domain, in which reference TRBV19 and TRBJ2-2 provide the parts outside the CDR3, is DGGITQSPKYLFRKEGQNVTLSCEQNLNHDAMYWYRQDPGQGLRLIYYSQIVNDFQKGDIAEGYSVSREKKESFPLTVTSAQKNPTAFYLCASRLQGRSGELFFGEGSRLTVL.

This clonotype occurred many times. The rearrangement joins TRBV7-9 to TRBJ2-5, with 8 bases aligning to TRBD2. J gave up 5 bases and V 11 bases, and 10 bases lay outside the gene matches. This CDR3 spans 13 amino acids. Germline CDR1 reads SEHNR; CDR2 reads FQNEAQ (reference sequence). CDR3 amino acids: CAGVEAGVETQYF. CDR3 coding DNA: TGTGCCGGTGTTGAAGCGGGAGTGGAGACCCAGTACTTC.

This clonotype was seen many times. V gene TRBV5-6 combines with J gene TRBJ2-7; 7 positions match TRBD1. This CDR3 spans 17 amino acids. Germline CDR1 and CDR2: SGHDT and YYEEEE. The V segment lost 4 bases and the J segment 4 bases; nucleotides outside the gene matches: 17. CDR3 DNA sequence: TGTGCCAGCAGCGCTCTGGGGCGACAGGGCAATAAGTACGAGCAGTACTTC. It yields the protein CASSALGRQGNKYEQYF.